One and the same sample provided the 24 T cell receptor beta chains below, sequenced in a study of blood T cell repertoires in COVID-19. Method: immunoSEQ multiplex PCR; TCRdb's copy keeps in-frame clones and lacks some. The sample lists some 200,000 clones; 85% were seen once. The sample consisted of peripheral blood. These receptors were taken from a man aged 50-59 years who had recovered from COVID-19.

This clone was picked up one time. The genes are TRBV18 and TRBJ2-7; 12 bases are shared with TRBD2. This CDR3 contains 18 residues. V lost 5 bases to trimming and J lost 2 bases; unmatched junction nucleotides: 13. The germline V gene encodes CDR1 KGHSH and CDR2 LQKENI. CDR3 residues: CASSSGLAGAAIPYEQYF. CDR3 DNA: TGTGCCAGCTCATCGGGACTAGCGGGTGCCGCTATCCCCTACGAGCAGTACTTC.

This chain joins TRBV7-2 and TRBJ2-3; tentatively, D is TRBD2 (6 bases). CDR3 length: 15 amino acids. The V and J ends lost 6 bases and 0 bases respectively, with 13 bases between them. From germline, CDR1 is SGHTA and CDR2 FQGNSA. For the CDR3, the DNA is TGTGCCAGCAGGGGAGGCGGGACTAGCACAGATACGCAGTATTTT. Its protein product is CASRGGGTSTDTQYF.

The sample holds a few counts of this clone. The chain uses TRBV3-1 (or the pseudogene TRBV3-2) and TRBJ1-3; 9 bases are shared with TRBD1. CDR1 LGHDT and CDR2 YNNKEL come from the germline V gene (reference sequence). The V gene end was trimmed by 2 bases and the J gene end by 7 bases; junction bases not matched to a gene: 9. This CDR3 spans 16 amino acids. Here the CDR3 reads CASSQPGTGKRNTIYF. CDR3 in DNA: TGTGCCAGCAGCCAACCGGGGACAGGGAAGAGGAACACCATATATTTT.

V is TRBV7-9 and J is TRBJ2-2, with unresolved D. Germline V gives CDR1 SEHNR, CDR2 FQNEAQ (reference sequence). The CDR3 covers 15 residues. V lost 3 bases and J 0 bases, leaving 8 bases between the germline ends. The CDR3 DNA follows: TGTGCCAGCAGCTTCAGTACCGCGAACACCGGGGAGCTGTTTTTT. Its translation is CASSFSTANTGELFF. Drawing the rest from reference TRBV7-9 and TRBJ2-2, the complete variable domain is DTGVSQNPRHKITKRGQNVTFRCDPISEHNRLYWYRQTLGQGPEFLTYFQNEAQLEKSRLLSDRFSAERPKGSFSTLEIQRTEQGDSAMYLCASSFSTANTGELFFGEGSRLTVL.

The CDR3, as DNA: TGTGCCTGGAGTGCAAGGACAGGGGGCACCTTTCAGCCCCAGCATTTT. It translates to CAWSARTGGTFQPQHF. This chain links TRBV30 with TRBJ1-5; 11 nucleotides align to TRBD1. With 1 base clipped from V and 6 bases from J, the junction kept 8 bases outside the gene matches. CDR1 is GTSNPN and CDR2 is SVGIG in the germline V gene (reference sequence). The CDR3 is 16 residues long.

In DNA form, the CDR3 reads TGCGCCAGCAGCATAGGGACAGAGCAAGAGACCCAGTACTTC. Translation: CASSIGTEQETQYF. The chain recombines TRBV5-1 with TRBJ2-5, with 7 positions matching TRBD1. V lost 4 bases, J lost 2 bases, and 5 bases stayed unmatched. This CDR3 is built from 14 residues. Germline V gene lookup returns CDR1 SGHRS and CDR2 YFSETQ. The whole variable domain, remainder taken from reference TRBV5-1 and TRBJ2-5, is KAGVTQTPRYLIKTRGQQVTLSCSPISGHRSVSWYQQTPGQGLQFLFEYFSETQRNKGNFPGRFSGRQFSNSRSEMNVSTLELGDSALYLCASSIGTEQETQYFGPGTRLLVL.

This chain joins TRBV2 and TRBJ2-1, with D unresolved. This CDR3 has 14 residues. In germline, CDR1 is SNHLY, CDR2 FYNNEI. V was clipped by 7 bases and J by 2 bases, with 12 bases between them. This chain's CDR3 is CASTLRIAYNEQFF. CDR3 DNA: TGTGCCAGCACCCTCAGGATAGCCTACAATGAGCAGTTCTTC. Complete variable domain (other parts from reference TRBV2 and TRBJ2-1): EPEVTQTPSHQVTQMGQEVILRCVPISNHLYFYWYRQILGQKVEFLVSFYNNEISEKSEIFDDQFSVERPDGSNFTLKIRSTKLEDSAMYFCASTLRIAYNEQFFGPGTRLTVL.

The chain has TRBV5-1 and TRBJ1-2; D is unresolved. Trimming pared 0 bases from V and 0 bases from J, leaving 9 bases between. The CDR3 loop spans 15 amino acids. The germline gives CDR1 SGHRS, CDR2 YFSETQ. The CDR3 loop reads CASSLAGLANYGYTF. DNA of the CDR3: TGCGCCAGCAGCTTGGCGGGATTAGCTAACTATGGCTACACCTTC.

V and J are TRBV27 and TRBJ1-2, with TRBD1 identical over 8 bases. Germline trimming cut 7 bases from V and 3 bases from J; bases unmatched to any gene: 10. Germline CDR1 and CDR2: MNHEY and SMNVEV (reference sequence). The CDR3 is made up of 15 amino acids. For the CDR3, the DNA is TGTGCCAGCACCCCAGGGACGGACAGGGACTATGGCTACACCTTC. This gives the protein CASTPGTDRDYGYTF.

The V gene is TRBV18, the J gene TRBJ2-1, with TRBD2 as a possible D gene (8 bases). Trimming cost V 3 bases and J 9 bases, with 21 bases left between them. The CDR3 contains 16 residues. Germline loops: CDR1 KGHSH, CDR2 LQKENI. DNA of the CDR3: TGTGCCAGCTCACCGACAGGGAGGAGTAGCGGGACTGAGCAGTTCTTC. This gives the protein CASSPTGRSSGTEQFF.

The V call is TRBV3-1 (or the pseudogene TRBV3-2), the J call TRBJ2-5, with 7 bases that match TRBD2. V was pared by 7 bases and J by 5 bases, with 13 bases of the junction left unmatched. The CDR3 length is 15 residues. Germline CDR1 and CDR2: LGHDT and YNNKEL (reference sequence). CDR3 residues: CASTSGRAGRETQYF. As DNA, the CDR3 is TGTGCCAGCACCTCGGGGCGAGCGGGGAGGGAGACCCAGTACTTC.

The V gene is TRBV19, the J gene TRBJ2-1; 12 bases fit TRBD2. This CDR3 comprises 14 residues. Germline V lookup: CDR1 LNHDA, CDR2 SQIVND (reference sequence). Losses at the gene ends were 3 bases for V and 7 bases for J; bases not matched to a gene: 1. CDR3 sequence reads: CASSILAGGNEQFF. CDR3 DNA: TGTGCCAGTAGTATCCTAGCGGGAGGGAATGAGCAGTTCTTC.

As DNA, the CDR3 is TGTGCCAGTACGGAGGGCAATCAGCCCCAGCATTTT. It is translated as CASTEGNQPQHF. The J gene is TRBJ1-5, the V gene TRBV19; D is ambiguous. The length of the CDR3 is 12 residues. Trimming took off 7 bases at V and 2 bases at J, with 6 bases between the two ends. The V gene's germline CDR1 is LNHDA and CDR2 SQIVND (reference sequence). Full variable domain (rest looked up from reference TRBV19 and TRBJ1-5): DGGITQSPKYLFRKEGQNVTLSCEQNLNHDAMYWYRQDPGQGLRLIYYSQIVNDFQKGDIAEGYSVSREKKESFPLTVTSAQKNPTAFYLCASTEGNQPQHFGDGTRLSIL.

CDR3 bases: TGTGCCAGTAGGGAAGGACAAGTCTCTGGAAACACCATATATTTT. Translating it yields CASREGQVSGNTIYF. The genes are TRBV19 and TRBJ1-3, with D possibly TRBD1 on 5 matching bases. The V gene's germline CDR1 is LNHDA and CDR2 SQIVND (reference sequence). The CDR3 sequence is 15 residues long. V lost 6 bases and J lost 0, with 12 bases in between.

The chain joins TRBV19 to TRBJ1-4, with D possibly TRBD1 on 5 matching bases. V was shortened by 0 bases and J by 0 bases, with 11 bases between the two germline ends. The CDR3 consists of 17 residues. From germline, CDR1 is LNHDA and CDR2 SQIVND (reference sequence). The CDR3 DNA reads as TGTGCCAGTAGTATAGATCACGCGGGGGCAACTAATGAAAAACTGTTTTTT. Translation gives CASSIDHAGATNEKLFF. Full variable domain (outside the CDR3, taken from reference TRBV19 and TRBJ1-4): DGGITQSPKYLFRKEGQNVTLSCEQNLNHDAMYWYRQDPGQGLRLIYYSQIVNDFQKGDIAEGYSVSREKKESFPLTVTSAQKNPTAFYLCASSIDHAGATNEKLFFGSGTQLSVL.

V gene TRBV27 combines with J gene TRBJ2-1; the D gene is possibly TRBD2 (6 bases). V gave up 6 bases and J gave up 4 bases, with 28 bases separating them. The CDR3 runs 19 residues. Germline loops: CDR1 MNHEY, CDR2 SMNVEV (reference sequence). The CDR3 coding sequence is TGTGCCAGCAGCCTCAGGAGGGGCGGAGAGAGCCGGGGTTACAATGAGCAGTTCTTC. As protein: CASSLRRGGESRGYNEQFF.

The rearrangement joins TRBV7-8 to TRBJ2-3; D uncertain. The CDR3 has 13 amino acids. Germline V gene data show CDR1 as SGHVS and CDR2 as FQNEAQ. V gave up 5 bases and J gave up 2 bases, with 8 bases separating them. For the CDR3, the DNA is TGTGCCAGCAGCCCCTATACCACAGATACGCAGTATTTT. This encodes CASSPYTTDTQYF.

The genes are TRBV19 and TRBJ1-4; 8 nucleotides line up with TRBD1. V shed 4 bases, J shed 2 bases, and the junction held 9 bases outside the gene matches. This CDR3 spans 17 amino acids. Per germline, CDR1 LNHDA and CDR2 SQIVND (reference sequence). The CDR3 sequence: CASSTRTGRGTNEKLFF. DNA for the CDR3: TGTGCCAGTAGTACCCGGACAGGGAGGGGGACTAATGAAAAACTGTTTTTT.

This clone was seen only once. The genes are TRBV3-1 (or the pseudogene TRBV3-2) and TRBJ1-2; weak D call: TRBD1 (5 bases). V was shortened by 4 bases and J by 2 bases, with 11 bases between the two germline ends. CDR1 is LGHDT, CDR2 YNNKEL, per germline (reference sequence). The CDR3 length is 14 residues. As DNA, the CDR3 is TGTGCCAGCAGCCCCGGACGGGGGAACTATGGCTACACCTTC. Translation gives CASSPGRGNYGYTF.

This chain joins TRBV28 and TRBJ2-2, with D unclear. Trimming took 11 bases from V and 5 from J, leaving 12 bases between them. The germline V gene encodes CDR1 MDHEN and CDR2 SYDVKM. The CDR3 spans 12 residues. CDR3 DNA: TGTGCCTACTTGGGCTCTACCGGGGAGCTGTTTTTT. It is translated as CAYLGSTGELFF.

The chain uses TRBV11-2 and TRBJ2-7, with TRBD2 as a possible D gene (7 bases). Germline V gene sequence: CDR1 SGHAT, CDR2 FQNNGV. The V and J ends lost 4 bases and 5 bases respectively, with 15 bases between them. This CDR3 region has 14 residues. DNA for the CDR3: TGTGCCAGCAGCTCTGCACGGGGGGCCCACGAGCAGTACTTC. This gives the protein CASSSARGAHEQYF. The whole variable domain, remainder taken from reference TRBV11-2 and TRBJ2-7, is EAGVAQSPRYKIIEKRQSVAFWCNPISGHATLYWYQQILGQGPKLLIQFQNNGVVDDSQLPKDRFSAERLKGVDSTLKIQPAKLEDSAVYLCASSSARGAHEQYFGPGTRLTVT.

This chain joins TRBV2 and TRBJ1-1, with D maybe TRBD1 (5 bases). Per germline, CDR1 SNHLY and CDR2 FYNNEI. Trimming took 6 bases from V and 0 from J, leaving 8 bases between them. The CDR3 contains 13 residues. Written as DNA, the CDR3 is TGTGCCAGCAGGGACATATTGAACACTGAAGCTTTCTTT. Translating it yields CASRDILNTEAFF.

The rearrangement joins TRBV11-2 to TRBJ2-1, with D maybe TRBD2 (7 bases). V was pared by 6 bases and J by 3 bases, with 15 bases between. Germline V gene data show CDR1 as SGHAT and CDR2 as FQNNGV. The CDR3 extends over 15 amino acids. CDR3 sequence (DNA): TGTGCCAGCAGGATTGGGGGGGCTGGCTACAATGAGCAGTTCTTC. Protein product: CASRIGGAGYNEQFF.

This sequence joins TRBV7-2 and TRBJ2-2, with TRBD2 matching 7 bases. CDR3 length: 15 amino acids. Germline V gene lookup returns CDR1 SGHTA and CDR2 FQGNSA. The junction had 7 bases not matched to a gene; V was cut back by 5 bases and J by 4 bases. CDR3 amino acids: CASSPSGGSTGELFF. CDR3 in DNA: TGTGCCAGCAGCCCGTCGGGGGGAAGCACCGGGGAGCTGTTTTTT.